This T cell receptor beta chain appears in the sequencing data of a study of T cells in Graves' hyperthyroidism and ophthalmopathy. A remark on this clonotype: As yet, its antigen is unknown.

Patients aged 18 to 65 had newly diagnosed hyperthyroidism of under 2 months' duration. Study-wide points: Before onset, ophthalmopathy was predicted by the model a median roughly 6.8 months earlier.

V shed 0 bases and J shed 4 bases, with 11 bases lying between them. The CDR3 has 15 residues. CDR1 is SGDLS and CDR2 is YYNGEE in the germline V gene. Template material for amplifying TCR beta CDR3 regions consisted of RNA transcripts. HTBI primers were employed in a first-round RT-PCR of the TCR CDR3. TCRdb processed the multiplex PCR reads anew with MiXCR; each CDR3 protein has one entry. The table shows 300,000 to 450,000 distinct CDR3 sequences, with 15% to 19% occurring only once. The V call is TRBV9, the J call TRBJ1-3, with D possibly being TRBD1 (6 bases). The sample was blood. This sequence was found in a woman aged 18-30 years with Graves' hyperthyroidism that later progressed to Graves' ophthalmopathy. The CDR3 coding sequence is TGTGCCAGCAGCGTAGAGGGGGGCGCCGGAAACACCATATATTTT. It codes for CASSVEGGAGNTIYF. Together with reference TRBV9 and TRBJ1-3, the CDR3 gives the full variable domain: DSGVTQTPKHLITATGQRVTLRCSPRSGDLSVYWYQQSLDQGLQFLIQYYNGEERAKGNILERFSAQQFPDLHSELNLSSLELGDSALYFCASSVEGGAGNTIYFGEGSWLTVV.